This T cell receptor (beta chain) was sequenced for a study of blood T cell repertoires in COVID-19. Germline-derived CDR1 and CDR2 are LGHDT and YNNKEL (reference sequence). With 0 bases removed from V and 7 bases from J, the gap between germline ends came to 16 bases. The CDR3 is 15 residues long. TCRdb keeps only in-frame clones here, not all; method: immunoSEQ multiplex PCR. The sample holds 150,000 to 200,000 clones, 70% to 85% seen once. This receptor was obtained from a human donor in a cohort sampled during active COVID-19. The material sequenced was peripheral blood. This sequence joins TRBV3-1 (or the pseudogene TRBV3-2) and TRBJ2-7; perhaps TRBD2 as D (5 bases). CDR3 region: CASSQDPAGAGEQYF. The CDR3 DNA is TGTGCCAGCAGCCAAGATCCGGCAGGCGCGGGTGAGCAGTACTTC.